Listed below are T cell receptor beta chains from one sample, sequenced in a study of radiotherapy plus CTLA-4 blockade in lung cancer. Using immunoSEQ multiplex PCR, the repertoire was profiled, and TCRdb retains in-frame clones only, with some absent. The profile shows 80,000 to 95,000 clones, over 80% of them singletons. Here the sequenced sample was peripheral blood, taken from a patient treated with radiotherapy plus ipilimumab. The source is a human donor with non-small cell lung cancer who had stable disease on radiotherapy plus ipilimumab. Each CDR3 is given with its conserved first and last residue. Each record gives: D gene, clone size, V gene, J gene, CDR3 length, CDR3 DNA, CDR3 protein. The D gene is left open where the match is weak. Clone sizes are given selectively: once, few, many, or a class where the clone is expanded.

d_call: .
clone_size: .
v_call: TRBV11-2
j_call: TRBJ2-3
cdr3_length: 12
cdr3_nt: TGTGCCAGCAGAGATTCGACGTCTACGCAGTATTTT
cdr3_aa: CASRDSTSTQYF

d_call: .
clone_size: .
v_call: TRBV21-1
j_call: TRBJ1-4
cdr3_length: 15
cdr3_nt: TGTGCCAGCAGCCAAGAGTCCGGGAATAATGAAAAACTGTTTTTT
cdr3_aa: CASSQESGNNEKLFF

d_call: .
clone_size: .
v_call: TRBV2
j_call: TRBJ1-3
cdr3_length: 16
cdr3_nt: TGTGCCAGCAGTCCCCAAAGGCCGGCATCTGGAAACACCATATATTTT
cdr3_aa: CASSPQRPASGNTIYF

d_call: .
clone_size: few
v_call: TRBV7-2
j_call: TRBJ1-2
cdr3_length: 14
cdr3_nt: TGTGCCAGCAGCTTACCCGGCCTCGGGGTGGGCTACACCTTC
cdr3_aa: CASSLPGLGVGYTF

d_call: .
clone_size: .
v_call: TRBV5-1
j_call: TRBJ1-3
cdr3_length: 15
cdr3_nt: TGCGCCAGCAGCCCCCCGCGGGACGCAGGAAACACCATATATTTT
cdr3_aa: CASSPPRDAGNTIYF

d_call: TRBD1
clone_size: .
v_call: TRBV5-4
j_call: TRBJ1-4
cdr3_length: 15
cdr3_nt: TGTGCCAGCAGCTGGCAGGGGGCGGCTAATGAAAAACTGTTTTTT
cdr3_aa: CASSWQGAANEKLFF

d_call: TRBD1
clone_size: .
v_call: TRBV7-8
j_call: TRBJ1-4
cdr3_length: 16
cdr3_nt: TGTGCCAGCAGCCTCCGATGGGACAGGAGTAATGAAAAACTGTTTTTT
cdr3_aa: CASSLRWDRSNEKLFF

d_call: .
clone_size: .
v_call: TRBV7-8
j_call: TRBJ2-7
cdr3_length: 12
cdr3_nt: TGTGCCAGCAGCCCAGGCTCCTACGAGCAGTACTTC
cdr3_aa: CASSPGSYEQYF

d_call: TRBD1
clone_size: .
v_call: TRBV18
j_call: TRBJ2-7
cdr3_length: 14
cdr3_nt: TGTGCCAGCTCACCCCAGACAGGGGCCTACGAGCAGTACTTC
cdr3_aa: CASSPQTGAYEQYF

d_call: TRBD1
clone_size: .
v_call: TRBV4-1
j_call: TRBJ1-5
cdr3_length: 14
cdr3_nt: TGCGCCAGCAGCCAAAGACAGGGGGATCAGCCCCAGCATTTT
cdr3_aa: CASSQRQGDQPQHF

d_call: .
clone_size: .
v_call: TRBV5-1
j_call: TRBJ2-7
cdr3_length: 15
cdr3_nt: TGCGCCAGCAGCTTGGAAAAAGGGGGCTCCTACGAGCAGTACTTC
cdr3_aa: CASSLEKGGSYEQYF

d_call: .
clone_size: .
v_call: TRBV2
j_call: TRBJ2-2
cdr3_length: 16
cdr3_nt: TGTGCCAGCAGTGAACTGGGGCAGGGAAACACCGGGGAGCTGTTTTTT
cdr3_aa: CASSELGQGNTGELFF

d_call: .
clone_size: .
v_call: TRBV7-9
j_call: TRBJ2-7
cdr3_length: 15
cdr3_nt: TGTGCCAGCAGCTTAGCGCTTTCCGGGGCGGTTGAGCAGTACTTC
cdr3_aa: CASSLALSGAVEQYF

d_call: .
clone_size: once
v_call: TRBV28
j_call: TRBJ2-2
cdr3_length: 14
cdr3_nt: TGTGCCAGCGAAAAGAGAGGGGTCACCGGGGAGCTGTTTTTT
cdr3_aa: CASEKRGVTGELFF

d_call: TRBD1
clone_size: .
v_call: TRBV18
j_call: TRBJ2-2
cdr3_length: 16
cdr3_nt: TGTGCCAGCTCACGCGGGACAGGGAAAAACACCGGGGAGCTGTTTTTT
cdr3_aa: CASSRGTGKNTGELFF

d_call: .
clone_size: .
v_call: TRBV7-6
j_call: TRBJ2-5
cdr3_length: 14
cdr3_nt: TGTGCCAGCAGCCCACGAGGCAGCCAAGAGACCCAGTACTTC
cdr3_aa: CASSPRGSQETQYF

d_call: .
clone_size: .
v_call: TRBV7-2
j_call: TRBJ2-7
cdr3_length: 14
cdr3_nt: TGTGCCAGCAGCTTAGAAGGTGCAGCCTACGAGCAGTACTTC
cdr3_aa: CASSLEGAAYEQYF

d_call: .
clone_size: .
v_call: TRBV28
j_call: TRBJ1-2
cdr3_length: 13
cdr3_nt: TGTGCCAGCACCTACCGGGGAACCTATGGCTACACCTTC
cdr3_aa: CASTYRGTYGYTF

d_call: .
clone_size: .
v_call: TRBV23-1
j_call: TRBJ1-2
cdr3_length: 16
cdr3_nt: TGCGCCAGCAGTCAAACCTCGGGACGTCGGGGGTATGGCTACACCTTC
cdr3_aa: CASSQTSGRRGYGYTF

d_call: .
clone_size: few
v_call: TRBV5-4
j_call: TRBJ2-6
cdr3_length: 13
cdr3_nt: TGTGCCAGCACCTTCTCTGGGGCCAACGTCCTGACTTTC
cdr3_aa: CASTFSGANVLTF

d_call: .
clone_size: .
v_call: TRBV5-1
j_call: TRBJ2-3
cdr3_length: 13
cdr3_nt: TGCGCCAGCAGCTTGGATGGGAGCTCTACGCAGTATTTT
cdr3_aa: CASSLDGSSTQYF

d_call: .
clone_size: .
v_call: TRBV2
j_call: TRBJ1-1
cdr3_length: 13
cdr3_nt: TGTGCCAGCAATCCGGACAGGAACACTGAAGCTTTCTTT
cdr3_aa: CASNPDRNTEAFF

d_call: TRBD2
clone_size: .
v_call: TRBV5-1
j_call: TRBJ2-2
cdr3_length: 14
cdr3_nt: TGCGCCAGCAAGCGGGCGGGAGAAACCGGGGAGCTGTTTTTT
cdr3_aa: CASKRAGETGELFF

d_call: .
clone_size: .
v_call: TRBV29-1
j_call: TRBJ2-1
cdr3_length: 12
cdr3_nt: TGCAGCGTTGAGAAGGGGAGGAATGAGCAGTTCTTC
cdr3_aa: CSVEKGRNEQFF

d_call: .
clone_size: .
v_call: TRBV29-1
j_call: TRBJ2-7
cdr3_length: 13
cdr3_nt: TGCAGCGTTGGGCGCAGTGGTCTAGACGAGCAGTACTTC
cdr3_aa: CSVGRSGLDEQYF

d_call: .
clone_size: .
v_call: TRBV27
j_call: TRBJ2-1
cdr3_length: 13
cdr3_nt: TGTGCCAGCAGCCCCACCTGGGGGAATGAGCAGTTCTTC
cdr3_aa: CASSPTWGNEQFF

d_call: TRBD1
clone_size: .
v_call: TRBV2
j_call: TRBJ2-5
cdr3_length: 15
cdr3_nt: TGTGCCAGCAGTGTGCGGCAGGGGGCATCGGAGACCCAGTACTTC
cdr3_aa: CASSVRQGASETQYF

d_call: TRBD1
clone_size: .
v_call: TRBV5-1
j_call: TRBJ1-6
cdr3_length: 17
cdr3_nt: TGCGCCAGCAGCCCAGGACAGGGGACGAATACGAATTCACCCCTCCACTTT
cdr3_aa: CASSPGQGTNTNSPLHF

d_call: TRBD1
clone_size: few
v_call: TRBV19
j_call: TRBJ2-7
cdr3_length: 14
cdr3_nt: TGTGCCAGTAGTAAGGGACAGGGGGTGGAGGAGCAGTACTTC
cdr3_aa: CASSKGQGVEEQYF

d_call: .
clone_size: .
v_call: TRBV27
j_call: TRBJ1-4
cdr3_length: 11
cdr3_nt: TGTGCCAGCAGGAGGGGAGAAAAACTGTTTTTT
cdr3_aa: CASRRGEKLFF

d_call: .
clone_size: .
v_call: TRBV10-3
j_call: TRBJ2-2
cdr3_length: 14
cdr3_nt: TGTGCCATCAGGGTATCCGGGGGAACCGGGGAGCTGTTTTTT
cdr3_aa: CAIRVSGGTGELFF

d_call: .
clone_size: .
v_call: TRBV5-5
j_call: TRBJ2-6
cdr3_length: 17
cdr3_nt: TGTGCCAGCAGCCCCCTCGTGGGGGGATCTGGGGCCAACGTCCTGACTTTC
cdr3_aa: CASSPLVGGSGANVLTF

d_call: TRBD1
clone_size: once
v_call: TRBV5-1
j_call: TRBJ2-7
cdr3_length: 14
cdr3_nt: TGCGCCAGCAGCTCGTATGGGACAGCCTTCGAGCAGTACTTC
cdr3_aa: CASSSYGTAFEQYF

d_call: .
clone_size: .
v_call: TRBV5-4
j_call: TRBJ2-1
cdr3_length: 15
cdr3_nt: TGTGCCAGCAGCTTAAGAGGGGTTGGCTACAATGAGCAGTTCTTC
cdr3_aa: CASSLRGVGYNEQFF

d_call: TRBD1
clone_size: .
v_call: TRBV28
j_call: TRBJ1-5
cdr3_length: 16
cdr3_nt: TGTGCCAGCAGTTTTCCCCGGGACAGGGGAAGTCAGCCCCAGCATTTT
cdr3_aa: CASSFPRDRGSQPQHF

d_call: TRBD1
clone_size: .
v_call: TRBV28
j_call: TRBJ2-7
cdr3_length: 14
cdr3_nt: TGTGCCAGCAGTTGGACAGGGGGTACCTACGAGCAGTACTTC
cdr3_aa: CASSWTGGTYEQYF

d_call: .
clone_size: .
v_call: TRBV2
j_call: TRBJ2-3
cdr3_length: 17
cdr3_nt: TGTGCCAGCAGTGACCCCGTTGACTCACAACCATTAAATACGCAGTATTTT
cdr3_aa: CASSDPVDSQPLNTQYF

d_call: .
clone_size: few
v_call: TRBV7-2
j_call: TRBJ1-5
cdr3_length: 12
cdr3_nt: TGTGCCAGCAGCGCGGGTTGGCAGCCCCAGCATTTT
cdr3_aa: CASSAGWQPQHF

d_call: TRBD1
clone_size: .
v_call: TRBV10-1
j_call: TRBJ1-1
cdr3_length: 15
cdr3_nt: TGCGCCAGCAGTGAGACGGGACAGGGGGAATCTGAAGCTTTCTTT
cdr3_aa: CASSETGQGESEAFF

d_call: .
clone_size: .
v_call: TRBV5-4
j_call: TRBJ1-1
cdr3_length: 17
cdr3_nt: TGTGCCAGCAGCTTGGCCGGTGGGAGTCTCCTCAACACTGAAGCTTTCTTT
cdr3_aa: CASSLAGGSLLNTEAFF

d_call: TRBD1
clone_size: .
v_call: TRBV6-5
j_call: TRBJ2-2
cdr3_length: 15
cdr3_nt: TGTGCCAGCAGTCCCCGGACAGGAAGCACCGGGGAGCTGTTTTTT
cdr3_aa: CASSPRTGSTGELFF